Below, 2 T cell receptor beta chains from the same sample are listed, as sequenced in a study of PD-L1 blockade in urothelial cancer. Profiling relied on immunoSEQ multiplex PCR, and the TCRdb table lists in-frame clones only, not all of them. The sample shows 25,000 to 35,000 clones, roughly three quarters of them seen only once. Time point described: peripheral blood 6 weeks after treatment start. The sample consisted of PBMCs, taken around atezolizumab (anti-PD-L1) treatment. Source of these receptors: a man in his 70s with urothelial cancer.

This clone occurred a few times. The chain couples TRBV13 to TRBJ2-1, with 13 positions matching TRBD2. V lost 0 bases and J lost 9; bases outside the gene matches: 8. CDR3 length equals 17 residues. Germline V lookup: CDR1 PRHDT, CDR2 FYEKMQ (reference sequence). In DNA, the CDR3 is TGTGCCAGCAGCTTAGGACCGGGACTAGCGGGAACCAGTGAGCAGTTCTTC. This sequence encodes CASSLGPGLAGTSEQFF.

The rearrangement uses TRBV15 and TRBJ1-5; the match to TRBD1 covers 7 bases. Germline V lookup: CDR1 LNHNV, CDR2 YYDKDF (reference sequence). V dropped 5 bases and J dropped 4; count of bases not matched to a gene: 5. The CDR3 contains 14 residues. Here the CDR3 DNA reads TGTGCCACCAGCTCCGGGACAGCTAATCAGCCCCAGCATTTT. Amino acids: CATSSGTANQPQHF.